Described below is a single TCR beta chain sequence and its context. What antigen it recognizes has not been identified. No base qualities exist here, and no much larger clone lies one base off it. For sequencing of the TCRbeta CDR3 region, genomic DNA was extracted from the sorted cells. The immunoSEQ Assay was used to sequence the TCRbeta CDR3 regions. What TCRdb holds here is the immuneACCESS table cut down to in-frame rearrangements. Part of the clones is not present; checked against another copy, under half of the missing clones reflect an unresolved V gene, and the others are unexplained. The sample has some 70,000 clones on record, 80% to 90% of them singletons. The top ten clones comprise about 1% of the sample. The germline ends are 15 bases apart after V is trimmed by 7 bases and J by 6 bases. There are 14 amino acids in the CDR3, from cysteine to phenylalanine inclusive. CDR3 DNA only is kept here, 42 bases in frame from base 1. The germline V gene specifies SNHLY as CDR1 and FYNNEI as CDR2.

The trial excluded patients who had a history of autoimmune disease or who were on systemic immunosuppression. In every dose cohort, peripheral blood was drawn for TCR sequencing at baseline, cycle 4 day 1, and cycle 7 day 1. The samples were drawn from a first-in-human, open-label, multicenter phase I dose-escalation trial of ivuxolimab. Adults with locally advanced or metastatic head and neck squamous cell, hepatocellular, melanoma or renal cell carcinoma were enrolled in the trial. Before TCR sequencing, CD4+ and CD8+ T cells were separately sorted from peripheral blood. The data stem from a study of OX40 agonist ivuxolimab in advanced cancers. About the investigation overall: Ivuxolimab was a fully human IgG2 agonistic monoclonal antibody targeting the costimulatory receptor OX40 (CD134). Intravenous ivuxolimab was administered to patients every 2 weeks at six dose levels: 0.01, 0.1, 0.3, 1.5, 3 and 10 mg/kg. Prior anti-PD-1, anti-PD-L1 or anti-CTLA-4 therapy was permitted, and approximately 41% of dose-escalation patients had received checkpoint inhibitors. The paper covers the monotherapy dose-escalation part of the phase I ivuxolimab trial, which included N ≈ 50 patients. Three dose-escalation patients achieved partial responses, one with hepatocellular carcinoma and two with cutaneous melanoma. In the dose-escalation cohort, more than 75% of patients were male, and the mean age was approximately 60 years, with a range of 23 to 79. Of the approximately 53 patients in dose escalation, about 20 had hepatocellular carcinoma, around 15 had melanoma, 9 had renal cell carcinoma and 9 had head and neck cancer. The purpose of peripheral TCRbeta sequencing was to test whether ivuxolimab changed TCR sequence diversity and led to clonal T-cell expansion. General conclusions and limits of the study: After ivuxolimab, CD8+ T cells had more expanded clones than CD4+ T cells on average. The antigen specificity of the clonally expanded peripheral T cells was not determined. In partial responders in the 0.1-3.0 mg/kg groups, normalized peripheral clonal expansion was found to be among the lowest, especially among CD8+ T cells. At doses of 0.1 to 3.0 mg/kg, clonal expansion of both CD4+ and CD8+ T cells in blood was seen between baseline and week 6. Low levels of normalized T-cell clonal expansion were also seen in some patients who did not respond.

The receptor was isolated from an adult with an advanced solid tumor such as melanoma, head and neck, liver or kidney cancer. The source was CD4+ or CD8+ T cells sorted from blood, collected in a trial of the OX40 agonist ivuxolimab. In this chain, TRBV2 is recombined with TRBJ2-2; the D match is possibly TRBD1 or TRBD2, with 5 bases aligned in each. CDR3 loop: CASTYGGLAGELFF. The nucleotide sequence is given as TGTGCCAGCACCTATGGGGGTCTCGCCGGGGAGCTGTTTTTT.